A selection of T cell receptor beta chains follows, all from one sample in a study of cytomegalovirus exposure and HLA in healthy donors. The assay was immunoSEQ multiplex PCR, and TCRdb's table has in-frame clones only and misses some. The table shows under 150,000 clones, with approximately 8.9% occurring only once. Sequences were obtained from PBMCs. The receptors come from a woman aged 40 to 50 in good health and CMV-seropositive. Each CDR3 is given without its conserved first and last residue. The D gene is left open where the match is weak.

>TRBV5-1|TRBD1
ASSLGDRVSNEQF
>TRBV18|TRBD2
ASSRLAGSGGVEQF
>TRBV4-3|NA
ASSQVYYTEAF
>TRBV6-1|TRBD1
AAMDRGNTGELF
>TRBV6-1|TRBD1
ASRQGTDRFQPQH
>TRBV19|NA
ASSIRSGDFYEQY
>TRBV7-6|NA
ASSSGVETQY
>TRBV2|NA
ANSQERGGTEAF
>TRBV25-1|NA
ASSERDTQY
>TRBV19|NA
ASSIDRGMSHNQPQH
>TRBV6-5|TRBD1
ASSYLQGADEQY
>TRBV5-1|TRBD1
ASSLVGGQVSYNEQF
>TRBV19|NA
ASSISGSSNQPQH
>TRBV5-1|TRBD1
ASSLLTGEGEAF
>TRBV5-8|TRBD2
ASSFHSGGLQETQY
>TRBV4-2|TRBD1
ASSQDEGQGYGYT
>TRBV21-1|NA
ASSKGQGPFYNEKLF
>TRBV29-1|NA
SAHTFYGYT
>TRBV18|TRBD1
ASSRDRASEQY
>TRBV9|TRBD2
ASSVGAGGSYEQY
>TRBV27|NA
ASSPRPGGDTEAF
>TRBV12-5|NA
ASGFALQGGEQY
>TRBV19|NA
ASSHRATGDGYT
>TRBV7-9|TRBD1
ASSSPDRGRSNEQF
>TRBV5-6|NA
ASSLGVTLNTEAF
>TRBV7-6|NA
ASSFGFEDTQY
>TRBV18|NA
ASSPGPGPGGGYT
>TRBV9|NA
ASSPGPQEQETQY
>TRBV7-9|TRBD1
ASSRGDRGLGYT
>TRBV11-2|TRBD1
ASSYPLDRGSLIEQF